This TCR beta chain stems from a study of OX40 agonist ivuxolimab in advanced cancers. Study summary: Patients' therapy was ivuxolimab, an antibody that acts as an agonist of OX40 (CD134).

Enrollment shut out patients with autoimmune disease history or systemic immunosuppression. TCRdb's copy holds only in-frame clones and misses some; the assay was immunoSEQ multiplex PCR. The sample has about 69,000 clones; just over 90% are singletons. Unmatched junction bases numbered 14, after V lost 4 bases and J lost 2 bases. This CDR3 has 19 residues. Germline V lookup: CDR1 SGHRS, CDR2 YFSETQ. With respect to this clone: Its antigen is unidentified.

Study-wide points: By week 6 at 0.1 to 3.0 mg/kg, blood CD4+ and CD8+ T cells had expanded clonally.

This chain uses TRBV5-1 with TRBJ2-2, with 10 bases aligning to TRBD1. Here the sequenced sample was CD4+ or CD8+ T cells sorted from blood, taken in a trial of the OX40 agonist ivuxolimab. This clonotype was obtained from an adult with an advanced solid tumor such as melanoma, head and neck, liver or kidney cancer. The CDR3 here is CASSPGGDRGRLNTGELFF. CDR3 in DNA: TGCGCCAGCAGCCCAGGAGGGGACAGGGGCCGTCTCAACACCGGGGAGCTGTTTTTT.